This T cell receptor (beta chain) is drawn from a study of CD8 T cells in ankylosing spondylitis. General observations from the study: Within matched ankylosing spondylitis synovial fluid, disease-linked clones were reportedly significantly enriched. Disease-linked clones proved CD8+ and comparatively uncommon in peripheral blood. Characteristic, it appeared, of ankylosing spondylitis blood was a TCR beta motif of several highly homologous variants.

This clonotype was picked up many times. Its antigen is not known. TCRdb re-called the 5' RACE reads through MiXCR, storing one row per CDR3 protein. The repertoire holds 150,000 to 200,000 distinct CDR3 sequences, with 15% to 20% as singletons. The source material was blood, either unsorted or a sorted T cell fraction (not recorded which). This clonotype was sampled from a male donor aged 10 to 35 with ankylosing spondylitis or in good health (not recorded which).

CDR3 amino acids: CASTSGQLTEAFF. Here the CDR3 DNA reads TGTGCCAGCACTTCGGGACAACTCACTGAAGCTTTCTTT. The chain joins TRBV2 to TRBJ1-1, with D possibly TRBD1 on 6 matching bases. Trimming stripped 7 bases from V and 4 bases from J, with 13 bases between. CDR1 is SNHLY, CDR2 FYNNEI, per germline. The CDR3 extends over 13 amino acids.